The T cell receptor (beta chain) under discussion was sequenced for a study of cytomegalovirus exposure and HLA in healthy donors. With V trimmed by 6 bases and J by 6 bases, 6 bases remained unmatched. Germline V CDR1 and CDR2: LNHDA, SQIVND (reference sequence). The CDR3 consists of 14 residues. Use of 60 Vbeta and 13 Jbeta primers characterized the PCR. Data came from immunoSEQ multiplex PCR; TCRdb stores just in-frame clones and leaves some out. The sample shows 95,000 to 150,000 clones, roughly 80% of them seen only once. The chain carries TRBV19 and TRBJ2-4; 9 nucleotides line up with TRBD1. The sample comprised PBMCs. The TCR sequence derives from a man younger than 40 in good health and CMV-seronegative. CDR3 DNA sequence: TGTGCCAGTAGGGGGACAGGGAACGCAAACATTCAGTACTTC. This sequence encodes CASRGTGNANIQYF.